Listed below are T cell receptor beta chains from one sample, sequenced in a study of shared clonotypes between healthy human individuals. The protocol was immunoSEQ multiplex PCR, while the TCRdb copy is restricted to in-frame clones and leaves out a portion. The data contain 2 million to 3 million clones, under 95% of them singletons. The sample consisted of naive CD4+ T cells from PBMCs. Every receptor here comes from a man younger than 35 in good health. Some clones in this sample may be carry-over from other donors' samples. CDR3s include the opening cysteine and the closing phenylalanine or tryptophan. Fields, in order: V gene, D gene, clone size, J gene, CDR3 DNA, CDR3 protein. A D gene is named only where the DNA matches it firmly. The size entry is marked missing in some rows and otherwise reads once, few, many or a size class.

TRBV6-1,TRBD1,once,TRBJ2-2,TGTGCCAGCAGTTGGGACAGGACTACCGGGGAGCTGTTTTTT,CASSWDRTTGELFF
TRBV14,-,-,TRBJ1-2,TGTGCCAGCAGCCAAGCCGCCGGGGGTTTCTATGGCTACACCTTC,CASSQAAGGFYGYTF
TRBV5-6,-,-,TRBJ2-3,TGTGCCAGCAGCCCGATCCGGACTCGATTCACAGATACGCAGTATTTT,CASSPIRTRFTDTQYF
TRBV18,TRBD2,-,TRBJ2-2,TGTGCCAGCTCACCGGGACTACCGAACACCGGGGAGCTGTTTTTT,CASSPGLPNTGELFF
TRBV4-1,TRBD2,-,TRBJ2-2,TGCGCCAGCAGCCAACCTAGCGGGCGGAACACCGGGGAGCTGTTTTTT,CASSQPSGRNTGELFF
TRBV9,-,-,TRBJ2-7,TGTGCCAGCAGCCCGAAGAGCGGAACCCCCTCCTACGAGCAGTACTTC,CASSPKSGTPSYEQYF
TRBV9,-,-,TRBJ2-1,TGTGCCAGCAGCCAAGGAGGGGCAGCCTACAATGAGCAGTTCTTC,CASSQGGAAYNEQFF
TRBV30,-,few,TRBJ1-3,TGTGCCTGGAGTGGGGAAATTGGAAACACCATATATTTT,CAWSGEIGNTIYF
TRBV29-1,-,few,TRBJ1-1,TGCAGCGTTGAAGATGAGGGGAAGAGCACTGAAGCTTTCTTT,CSVEDEGKSTEAFF
TRBV7-8,TRBD1,once,TRBJ1-3,TGTGCCAGCAACCCGGACAGGGCGCCTTTTGGAAACACCATATATTTT,CASNPDRAPFGNTIYF
TRBV30,-,few,TRBJ1-1,TGTGCCTGGACAGGGGTCACTGAAGCTTTCTTT,CAWTGVTEAFF
TRBV29-1,-,-,TRBJ1-1,TGCAGCGTTGTCCAAACTACAGGGATCAGCACTGAAGCTTTCTTT,CSVVQTTGISTEAFF
TRBV28,TRBD2,-,TRBJ2-1,TGTGCCAGCAGTTTGGACGGACTAGCTGGTGCGGTCTTC,CASSLDGLAGAVF
TRBV7-3,TRBD1,-,TRBJ1-5,TGTGCCAGCGAACACAGGGGGCGGCGGAGTCAGCCCCAGCATTTT,CASEHRGRRSQPQHF
TRBV10-3,-,-,TRBJ2-7,TGTGCCATCAGTGACTGGGAGAGCTCCTACGAGCAGTACTTC,CAISDWESSYEQYF
TRBV7-2,TRBD1,-,TRBJ2-7,TGTGCCAGCAGCCAAAGACAGGGTTCCTACGAGCAGTACTTC,CASSQRQGSYEQYF
TRBV28,-,-,TRBJ1-2,TGTGCCAGCGAACACCCAATGGGGGAAGAAGACTATGGCTACACCTTC,CASEHPMGEEDYGYTF
TRBV5-1,-,-,TRBJ2-1,TGCGCCAGCAGCTTGGTGGGGACCTCCTACAATGAGCAGTTCTTC,CASSLVGTSYNEQFF
TRBV6-5,TRBD2,-,TRBJ2-5,TGTGCCAGCAGTCCCCGGACTAGAGGGGAGACCCAGTACTTC,CASSPRTRGETQYF
TRBV5-4,-,-,TRBJ1-2,TGTGCCAGCAGCCAAGGCACAGGGCGCGGCTACACCTTC,CASSQGTGRGYTF
TRBV28,TRBD1,-,TRBJ2-1,TGTGCCAGCAGACCATTGGGACAGGGGAAGAATGAGCAGTTCTTC,CASRPLGQGKNEQFF
TRBV6-5,-,-,TRBJ2-1,TGTGCCAGCACCCTACCAGGGGGGGCCAATGAGCAGTTCTTC,CASTLPGGANEQFF
TRBV7-2,TRBD2,-,TRBJ2-3,TGTGCCAGCAGCTTAATCTCGGGAGGGGTGGATACGCAGTATTTT,CASSLISGGVDTQYF
TRBV15,-,-,TRBJ1-1,TGTGCCACCAGCAGATCTTGGGGGAACACTGAAGCTTTCTTT,CATSRSWGNTEAFF
TRBV2,TRBD2,-,TRBJ2-7,TGTGCCAGCAAATTGCGGGGAGGGCGATACAATATTCTCTACGAGCAGTACTTC,CASKLRGGRYNILYEQYF
TRBV10-3,-,-,TRBJ1-2,TGTGCCATCAGTGAGTCGCGGAGAAACTATGGCTACACCTTC,CAISESRRNYGYTF
TRBV25-1,TRBD2,-,TRBJ2-1,TGTGCCAGCATAGGAGGGCGGGAGAGTTCCTACAATGAGCAGTTCTTC,CASIGGRESSYNEQFF
TRBV9,-,-,TRBJ2-5,TGTGCCAGCAGCCTAGACGGCTTCTCAACGGAGACCCAGTACTTC,CASSLDGFSTETQYF
TRBV4-3,TRBD2,-,TRBJ2-7,TGCGCCAGCAGCCGAAGCGGGAGTGGCTACGAGCAGTACTTC,CASSRSGSGYEQYF
TRBV18,-,-,TRBJ2-7,TGTGCCAGCTCATTGGGGCCCGGGGTCGAGCAGTACTTC,CASSLGPGVEQYF
TRBV14,TRBD2,-,TRBJ2-3,TGTGCCAGCAGCCAAGATTGGGTCGCCGAGGGACTAGCGGCTCACACAGATACGCAGTATTTT,CASSQDWVAEGLAAHTDTQYF
TRBV10-3,TRBD1,-,TRBJ1-4,TGTGCCATCAGTGGGGACAGATTGGGGGAAAAACTGTTTTTT,CAISGDRLGEKLFF
TRBV4-2,TRBD2,-,TRBJ2-7,TGTGCCAGCAGCCGAACGACGGCGGGAGGTACCTACGAGCAGTACTTC,CASSRTTAGGTYEQYF
TRBV5-6,-,-,TRBJ1-1,TGTGCCAGCAGCTTGGGACAGCTTAGGTGGAACACTGAAGCTTTCTTT,CASSLGQLRWNTEAFF
TRBV11-1,-,-,TRBJ2-7,TGTGCCAGCAGCTTTTATTCAGGAGGGGACGAGCAGTACTTC,CASSFYSGGDEQYF
TRBV2,-,-,TRBJ1-2,TGTGCCAGCAGTCGAACCCTCGGACAGAACTATGGCTACACCTTC,CASSRTLGQNYGYTF
TRBV7-2,-,-,TRBJ1-1,TGTGCCAGCAGCTTGGGTTTCCCGAACACTGAAGCTTTCTTT,CASSLGFPNTEAFF
TRBV10-1,TRBD1,-,TRBJ2-7,TGCGCCAGCAGTCGGACAGGGAGCTACGAGCAGTACTTC,CASSRTGSYEQYF
TRBV5-4,TRBD2,-,TRBJ2-5,TGTGCCAGCAGCTTGACTAGCGGGAGGGAAGAGACCCAGTACTTC,CASSLTSGREETQYF
TRBV28,-,-,TRBJ1-1,TGTGCCAGCAGTCTAGGACCCGGGAGGTACACTGAAGCTTTCTTT,CASSLGPGRYTEAFF
TRBV7-9,-,few,TRBJ1-1,TGTGCCAGCAGCCACACCACAGGGACTGAAGCTTTCTTT,CASSHTTGTEAFF
TRBV28,-,few,TRBJ1-1,TGTGCCAGCAGTTTACCCAGGAACACTGAAGCTTTCTTT,CASSLPRNTEAFF
TRBV7-9,TRBD2,-,TRBJ2-1,TGTGCCAGCAGCTTAGGGACTAGCGCTAGCTCCTACAATGAGCAGTTCTTC,CASSLGTSASSYNEQFF